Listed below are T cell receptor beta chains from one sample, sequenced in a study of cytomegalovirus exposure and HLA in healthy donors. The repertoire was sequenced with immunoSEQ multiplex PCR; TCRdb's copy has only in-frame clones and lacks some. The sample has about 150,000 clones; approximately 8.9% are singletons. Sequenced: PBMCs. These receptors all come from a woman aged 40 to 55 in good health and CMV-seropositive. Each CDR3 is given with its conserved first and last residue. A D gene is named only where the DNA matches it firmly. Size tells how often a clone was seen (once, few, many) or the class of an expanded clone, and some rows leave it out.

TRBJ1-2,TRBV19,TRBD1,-,CASSTDQGVYGYTF,TGTGCCAGTAGTACAGACCAGGGGGTCTATGGCTACACCTTC
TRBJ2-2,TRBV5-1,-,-,CASSHANRGSATGELFF,TGCGCCAGCAGTCACGCCAATAGAGGGAGCGCCACCGGGGAGCTGTTTTTT
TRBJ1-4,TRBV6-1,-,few,CASRASRGEKLFF,TGTGCCAGCCGAGCGAGCAGGGGTGAAAAACTGTTTTTT
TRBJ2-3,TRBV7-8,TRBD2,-,CASSLAKPGRGDTDTQYF,TGTGCCAGCAGCTTAGCGAAGCCTGGCCGGGGGGACACAGATACGCAGTATTTT
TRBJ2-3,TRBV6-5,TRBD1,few,CASRPGQSLDTQYF,TGTGCCAGCAGACCGGGACAGTCGTTAGATACGCAGTATTTT
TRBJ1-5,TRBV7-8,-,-,CASSFQSNQPQHF,TGTGCCAGCAGCTTCCAGAGCAATCAGCCCCAGCATTTT
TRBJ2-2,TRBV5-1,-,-,CASSLAVGGNTGELFF,TGCGCCAGCAGCTTGGCCGTGGGGGGGAACACCGGGGAGCTGTTTTTT
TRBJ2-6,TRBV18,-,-,CASSRQYSGANVLTF,TGTGCCAGCTCACGACAGTACTCTGGGGCCAACGTCCTGACTTTC
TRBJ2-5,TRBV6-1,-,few,CASSEVTQETQYF,TGTGCCAGCAGTGAAGTTACACAAGAGACCCAGTACTTC
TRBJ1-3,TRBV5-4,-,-,CASSTTGSSGNTIYF,TGTGCCAGCAGCACTACAGGGAGCTCTGGAAACACCATATATTTT
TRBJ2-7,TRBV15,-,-,CATSRLLESYEQYF,TGTGCCACCAGCAGGTTACTAGAGTCCTACGAGCAGTACTTC
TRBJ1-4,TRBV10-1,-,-,CASSAGTTNEKLFF,TGCGCCAGCAGTGCAGGGACAACTAATGAAAAACTGTTTTTT
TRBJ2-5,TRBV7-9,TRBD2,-,CASSDGTSVETQYF,TGTGCCAGCAGCGATGGGACTAGCGTGGAGACCCAGTACTTC